This is a list of T cell receptor beta chains from one sample in a study of T cells after yellow fever vaccination. TCRdb re-called the 5' RACE reads with MiXCR, one entry per CDR3 protein. Of 300,000 to 350,000 distinct CDR3 sequences in the sample, approximately 4.5% are singletons; the top ten hold less than 20%. The sample in question was PBMCs, obtained 15 days after the yellow fever booster vaccination. The source is a man aged 18 to 35 who received the YFV17D yellow fever vaccine. Each CDR3 is given with its conserved first and last residue. Each record gives: D gene, clone size, J gene, CDR3 length, V gene, CDR3 protein, CDR3 DNA. The D gene is left open where the match is weak. The size of a clone is reported for some rows only, either as once, few or many, or as a class for expanded clones.

d_gene: .
abundance: many
j_gene: TRBJ1-2
len: 14
v_gene: TRBV5-5
CDR3aa: CASSPGETVYRYTF
CDR3nt: TGTGCCAGCAGCCCTGGGGAGACAGTCTATCGCTACACCTTC

d_gene: .
abundance: .
j_gene: TRBJ2-3
len: 13
v_gene: TRBV12-3/TRBV12-4
CDR3aa: CASSRIPTDTQYF
CDR3nt: TGTGCCAGCAGCCGGATCCCCACAGATACGCAGTATTTT

d_gene: .
abundance: few
j_gene: TRBJ2-5
len: 14
v_gene: TRBV7-8
CDR3aa: CASSPWTVSETQYF
CDR3nt: TGTGCCAGCAGCCCATGGACAGTTTCAGAGACCCAGTACTTC

d_gene: TRBD2
abundance: .
j_gene: TRBJ2-7
len: 17
v_gene: TRBV5-1
CDR3aa: CASSSTAVAGGSYEQYF
CDR3nt: TGCGCCAGCAGCAGTACGGCGGTTGCGGGGGGTTCCTACGAGCAGTACTTC

d_gene: .
abundance: few
j_gene: TRBJ2-2
len: 14
v_gene: TRBV7-2
CDR3aa: CASSYDMNTGELFF
CDR3nt: TGTGCCAGCTCCTACGATATGAACACCGGGGAGCTGTTTTTT

d_gene: .
abundance: many
j_gene: TRBJ2-5
len: 14
v_gene: TRBV7-2
CDR3aa: CASSYFGLQETQYF
CDR3nt: TGTGCCAGCAGCTACTTCGGGTTACAAGAGACCCAGTACTTC

d_gene: .
abundance: many
j_gene: TRBJ2-1
len: 17
v_gene: TRBV4-2
CDR3aa: CASSQDHVGGSYNEQFF
CDR3nt: TGTGCCAGCAGCCAAGATCATGTAGGGGGCTCCTACAATGAGCAGTTCTTC

d_gene: TRBD1
abundance: few
j_gene: TRBJ2-3
len: 16
v_gene: TRBV7-6
CDR3aa: CASSRILGQGSDTQYF
CDR3nt: TGTGCCAGCAGCCGGATCTTGGGACAGGGGTCAGATACGCAGTATTTT

d_gene: .
abundance: .
j_gene: TRBJ2-5
len: 15
v_gene: TRBV11-2
CDR3aa: CASSRGWAPQETQYF
CDR3nt: TGTGCCAGCAGCCGAGGGTGGGCGCCTCAAGAGACCCAGTACTTC

d_gene: .
abundance: many
j_gene: TRBJ2-7
len: 15
v_gene: TRBV4-1
CDR3aa: CASSQDRHVSYEQYF
CDR3nt: TGCGCCAGCAGCCAAGATCGACACGTCTCCTACGAGCAGTACTTC

d_gene: TRBD1
abundance: .
j_gene: TRBJ1-1
len: 14
v_gene: TRBV5-1
CDR3aa: CASSVAGGGSEAFF
CDR3nt: TGCGCCAGCAGTGTTGCAGGGGGCGGATCTGAAGCTTTCTTT

d_gene: .
abundance: .
j_gene: TRBJ2-3
len: 15
v_gene: TRBV29-1
CDR3aa: CSVDRPGGLTDTQYF
CDR3nt: TGCAGCGTTGACAGGCCGGGGGGCCTGACAGATACGCAGTATTTT

d_gene: .
abundance: .
j_gene: TRBJ2-5
len: 16
v_gene: TRBV7-9
CDR3aa: CASCPGFSGERETQYF
CDR3nt: TGTGCCAGCTGCCCCGGTTTTTCGGGGGAGAGGGAGACCCAGTACTTC

d_gene: .
abundance: many
j_gene: TRBJ1-6
len: 15
v_gene: TRBV12-3/TRBV12-4
CDR3aa: CASSLMVQGNSPLHF
CDR3nt: TGTGCCAGCAGTTTAATGGTTCAGGGGAATTCACCCCTCCACTTT

d_gene: .
abundance: .
j_gene: TRBJ2-7
len: 14
v_gene: TRBV20-1
CDR3aa: CSARDPRYRYEQYF
CDR3nt: TGCAGTGCTAGAGATCCCAGGTATCGCTACGAGCAGTACTTC

d_gene: .
abundance: many
j_gene: TRBJ2-2
len: 14
v_gene: TRBV9
CDR3aa: CASSEAPATGELFF
CDR3nt: TGTGCCAGCAGCGAGGCCCCCGCCACCGGGGAGCTGTTTTTT

d_gene: .
abundance: many
j_gene: TRBJ1-2
len: 13
v_gene: TRBV7-2
CDR3aa: CASGPGPNYGYTF
CDR3nt: TGTGCCAGCGGCCCGGGCCCAAACTATGGCTACACCTTC

d_gene: .
abundance: few
j_gene: TRBJ1-2
len: 16
v_gene: TRBV7-9
CDR3aa: CATPVALYPANYGYTF
CDR3nt: TGTGCCACTCCAGTAGCCCTATATCCAGCTAACTATGGCTACACCTTC

d_gene: TRBD1
abundance: few
j_gene: TRBJ1-5
len: 12
v_gene: TRBV6-2/TRBV6-3
CDR3aa: CASRTGEQPQHF
CDR3nt: TGTGCCAGCCGGACAGGGGAACAGCCCCAGCATTTT

d_gene: .
abundance: few
j_gene: TRBJ2-6
len: 17
v_gene: TRBV25-1
CDR3aa: CASSEIGLVAGANVLTF
CDR3nt: TGTGCCAGCAGTGAAATCGGGTTGGTAGCTGGGGCCAACGTCCTGACTTTC

d_gene: .
abundance: .
j_gene: TRBJ1-1
len: 14
v_gene: TRBV5-1
CDR3aa: CASSWGPGDTEAFF
CDR3nt: TGCGCCAGCAGCTGGGGGCCGGGGGACACTGAAGCTTTCTTT

d_gene: .
abundance: many
j_gene: TRBJ1-3
len: 15
v_gene: TRBV20-1
CDR3aa: CSATLRRSSGNTIYF
CDR3nt: TGCAGTGCCACTCTCAGGAGAAGCTCTGGAAACACCATATATTTT

d_gene: .
abundance: many
j_gene: TRBJ2-5
len: 14
v_gene: TRBV6-2/TRBV6-3
CDR3aa: CASSYSGQPETQYF
CDR3nt: TGTGCCAGCAGTTACTCGGGTCAACCAGAGACCCAGTACTTC

d_gene: .
abundance: few
j_gene: TRBJ2-2
len: 13
v_gene: TRBV10-3
CDR3aa: CAISDSGFGELFF
CDR3nt: TGTGCCATCAGTGACTCAGGGTTCGGGGAGCTGTTTTTT

d_gene: .
abundance: .
j_gene: TRBJ1-1
len: 16
v_gene: TRBV7-2
CDR3aa: CASSLGWGAPNTEAFF
CDR3nt: TGTGCCAGCAGCTTAGGGTGGGGGGCCCCGAACACTGAAGCTTTCTTT

d_gene: TRBD1
abundance: many
j_gene: TRBJ2-2
len: 15
v_gene: TRBV13
CDR3aa: CASSSDRVNTGELFF
CDR3nt: TGTGCCAGCAGCTCCGACAGGGTGAACACCGGGGAGCTGTTTTTT

d_gene: TRBD1
abundance: many
j_gene: TRBJ2-1
len: 14
v_gene: TRBV5-5
CDR3aa: CASSLGQGDSYSFF
CDR3nt: TGTGCCAGCAGCTTGGGGCAGGGGGATAGTTACAGCTTCTTC

d_gene: .
abundance: few
j_gene: TRBJ2-1
len: 16
v_gene: TRBV29-1
CDR3aa: CSAPLQGKMSYNEQFF
CDR3nt: TGCAGCGCACCCCTACAGGGTAAAATGTCCTACAATGAGCAGTTCTTC

d_gene: TRBD1
abundance: .
j_gene: TRBJ2-7
len: 15
v_gene: TRBV3-1
CDR3aa: CASSHLLTGTNEQYF
CDR3nt: TGTGCCAGCAGCCACCTATTGACAGGGACCAACGAGCAGTACTTC

d_gene: TRBD1
abundance: many
j_gene: TRBJ1-1
len: 15
v_gene: TRBV27
CDR3aa: CASRDGTGSWTEAFF
CDR3nt: TGTGCCAGCAGGGACGGGACAGGTTCTTGGACTGAAGCTTTCTTT

d_gene: TRBD1
abundance: .
j_gene: TRBJ2-5
len: 13
v_gene: TRBV7-2
CDR3aa: CASSRGQRETQYF
CDR3nt: TGTGCCAGCAGCAGGGGACAGAGGGAGACCCAGTACTTC

d_gene: TRBD1
abundance: .
j_gene: TRBJ1-2
len: 15
v_gene: TRBV5-1
CDR3aa: CASSLGATGPYGYTF
CDR3nt: TGCGCCAGCAGCTTGGGGGCGACAGGGCCCTATGGCTACACCTTC

d_gene: .
abundance: few
j_gene: TRBJ2-5
len: 17
v_gene: TRBV5-6
CDR3aa: CASRTISGRTFQETQYF
CDR3nt: TGTGCCAGCAGGACAATATCGGGACGTACATTCCAAGAGACCCAGTACTTC

d_gene: TRBD1
abundance: many
j_gene: TRBJ1-5
len: 16
v_gene: TRBV25-1
CDR3aa: CASSGDRETVDQPQHF
CDR3nt: TGTGCCAGCAGTGGGGACAGGGAGACGGTCGATCAGCCCCAGCATTTT

d_gene: .
abundance: many
j_gene: TRBJ2-5
len: 13
v_gene: TRBV4-2
CDR3aa: CASSQEEGKTQYF
CDR3nt: TGTGCCAGCAGCCAAGAGGAAGGCAAGACCCAGTACTTC

d_gene: TRBD1
abundance: few
j_gene: TRBJ1-5
len: 14
v_gene: TRBV6-1
CDR3aa: CASAKDRESKPQHF
CDR3nt: TGTGCCAGCGCTAAAGACAGGGAATCAAAGCCCCAGCATTTT

d_gene: .
abundance: .
j_gene: TRBJ2-2
len: 17
v_gene: TRBV12-3/TRBV12-4
CDR3aa: CASPGPPLGPNTGELFF
CDR3nt: TGTGCCAGCCCAGGGCCTCCCCTCGGGCCGAACACCGGGGAGCTGTTTTTT

d_gene: .
abundance: many
j_gene: TRBJ1-1
len: 13
v_gene: TRBV28
CDR3aa: CASLKPVTTEAFF
CDR3nt: TGTGCCAGCCTCAAACCGGTCACCACTGAAGCTTTCTTT

d_gene: .
abundance: many
j_gene: TRBJ2-2
len: 16
v_gene: TRBV7-8
CDR3aa: CASSFGRFANTGELFF
CDR3nt: TGTGCCAGCAGCTTCGGGCGATTCGCGAACACCGGGGAGCTGTTTTTT

d_gene: .
abundance: few
j_gene: TRBJ1-1
len: 18
v_gene: TRBV27
CDR3aa: CASSLSSGSGLVSTEAFF
CDR3nt: TGTGCCAGCAGTTTATCGAGTGGGTCAGGGCTGGTTAGCACTGAAGCTTTCTTT

d_gene: .
abundance: many
j_gene: TRBJ2-2
len: 13
v_gene: TRBV15
CDR3aa: CATSGGHAGELFF
CDR3nt: TGTGCCACCAGCGGGGGACACGCCGGGGAGCTGTTTTTT

d_gene: TRBD2
abundance: many
j_gene: TRBJ2-5
len: 17
v_gene: TRBV9
CDR3aa: CASSVGGSGGSQETQYF
CDR3nt: TGTGCCAGCAGCGTAGGGGGTAGCGGGGGCTCCCAAGAGACCCAGTACTTC

d_gene: TRBD2
abundance: .
j_gene: TRBJ2-7
len: 16
v_gene: TRBV7-2
CDR3aa: CASSLGTTSEYYEQYF
CDR3nt: TGTGCCAGCAGCTTAGGGACGACTAGCGAATACTACGAGCAGTACTTC

d_gene: TRBD1
abundance: few
j_gene: TRBJ1-2
len: 13
v_gene: TRBV6-6
CDR3aa: CASNSGGYYGYTF
CDR3nt: TGTGCCAGCAATTCAGGGGGTTACTATGGCTACACCTTC

d_gene: .
abundance: many
j_gene: TRBJ1-1
len: 14
v_gene: TRBV3-1
CDR3aa: CASSQDFRDTEAFF
CDR3nt: TGTGCCAGCAGCCAAGATTTCCGGGACACTGAAGCTTTCTTT

d_gene: .
abundance: many
j_gene: TRBJ2-5
len: 15
v_gene: TRBV6-5
CDR3aa: CASSYAGAVQETQYF
CDR3nt: TGTGCCAGCAGTTACGCTGGAGCGGTCCAAGAGACCCAGTACTTC

d_gene: TRBD1
abundance: few
j_gene: TRBJ1-1
len: 15
v_gene: TRBV29-1
CDR3aa: CSVEEAGGPNTEAFF
CDR3nt: TGCAGCGTTGAAGAAGCAGGGGGACCGAACACTGAAGCTTTCTTT

d_gene: .
abundance: many
j_gene: TRBJ1-6
len: 14
v_gene: TRBV7-8
CDR3aa: CASSLSGHNSPLHF
CDR3nt: TGTGCCAGCAGCTTGTCGGGACATAATTCACCCCTCCACTTT

d_gene: .
abundance: .
j_gene: TRBJ2-5
len: 11
v_gene: TRBV6-5
CDR3aa: CASSYLGVQYF
CDR3nt: TGTGCCAGCAGTTACTTGGGGGTTCAATACTTC

d_gene: TRBD1
abundance: .
j_gene: TRBJ1-6
len: 15
v_gene: TRBV9
CDR3aa: CASSVFWTGESPLHF
CDR3nt: TGTGCCAGCAGCGTCTTCTGGACAGGGGAATCACCCCTCCACTTT

d_gene: TRBD1
abundance: many
j_gene: TRBJ2-1
len: 16
v_gene: TRBV15
CDR3aa: CATSSSFRDRYNEQFF
CDR3nt: TGTGCCACCAGCTCCAGCTTCCGGGACAGATACAATGAGCAGTTCTTC

d_gene: .
abundance: few
j_gene: TRBJ2-1
len: 13
v_gene: TRBV27
CDR3aa: CASSSLGWNEQFF
CDR3nt: TGTGCCAGCAGTTCGTTAGGGTGGAATGAGCAGTTCTTC

d_gene: .
abundance: few
j_gene: TRBJ2-3
len: 15
v_gene: TRBV7-6
CDR3aa: CASSLAADHTDTQYF
CDR3nt: TGTGCCAGCAGCTTAGCGGCGGACCACACAGATACGCAGTATTTT

d_gene: .
abundance: .
j_gene: TRBJ1-1
len: 14
v_gene: TRBV18
CDR3aa: CASSPPRDRNEAFF
CDR3nt: TGTGCCAGCTCACCACCGAGGGACCGGAATGAAGCTTTCTTT

d_gene: TRBD2
abundance: .
j_gene: TRBJ2-1
len: 18
v_gene: TRBV12-3/TRBV12-4
CDR3aa: CASSFPVRGAGSYNEQFF
CDR3nt: TGTGCCAGCAGTTTCCCCGTCCGAGGAGCGGGGTCCTACAATGAGCAGTTCTTC

d_gene: .
abundance: .
j_gene: TRBJ1-1
len: 15
v_gene: TRBV7-9
CDR3aa: CASSFPDGLNTEAFF
CDR3nt: TGTGCCAGCAGCTTCCCGGACGGCTTGAACACTGAAGCTTTCTTT

d_gene: .
abundance: many
j_gene: TRBJ2-3
len: 15
v_gene: TRBV7-7
CDR3aa: CASSPSSWGVDTQYF
CDR3nt: TGTGCTAGCAGCCCGTCCTCGTGGGGCGTGGATACGCAGTATTTT